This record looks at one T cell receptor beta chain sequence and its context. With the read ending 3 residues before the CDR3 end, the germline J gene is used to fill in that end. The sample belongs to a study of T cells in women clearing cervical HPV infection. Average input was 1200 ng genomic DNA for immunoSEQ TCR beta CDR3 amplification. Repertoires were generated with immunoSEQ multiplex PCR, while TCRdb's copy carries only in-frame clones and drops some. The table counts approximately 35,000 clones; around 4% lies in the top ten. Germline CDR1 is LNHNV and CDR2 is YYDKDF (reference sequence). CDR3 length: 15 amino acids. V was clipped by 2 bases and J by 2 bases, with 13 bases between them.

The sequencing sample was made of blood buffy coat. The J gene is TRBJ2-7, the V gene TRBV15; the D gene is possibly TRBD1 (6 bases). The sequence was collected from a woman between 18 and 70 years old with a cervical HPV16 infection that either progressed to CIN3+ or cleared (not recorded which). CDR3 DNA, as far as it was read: TGTGCCACCAGCAGAAATTCGGCAGGGGCCTACGAG. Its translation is CATSRNSAGAYE. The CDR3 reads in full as CATSRNSAGAYEQYF.